The clone carrying this T cell receptor (beta chain) came up many times. Its target is unknown. These data belong to a study of CD8 T cells in ankylosing spondylitis. Whole-study findings and limits: Before this, some motif variants had been reported in reactive arthritis synovial fluid and blood. Typical of ankylosing spondylitis blood, it appeared, was a TCR beta motif of several highly homologous variants.

TCRdb reanalysed the 5' RACE reads using MiXCR and keeps one entry per CDR3 protein. The top ten hold under 7.5% of the sample, which has about 500,000 distinct CDR3 sequences, 9.5% to 15% seen once. In germline, CDR1 is SEHNR, CDR2 FQNEAQ (reference sequence). V trimming: 3 bases; J trimming: 4 bases; junction bases outside the gene matches: 6. The CDR3 totals 14 residues. The source is a male donor with ankylosing spondylitis. The V and J genes are TRBV7-9 and TRBJ2-7; 7 bases agree with TRBD2. Sample: blood, either unsorted or a sorted T cell fraction (not recorded which). The CDR3: CASSFQAGSYEQYF. CDR3 sequence (DNA): TGTGCCAGCAGCTTTCAAGCGGGATCGTACGAGCAGTACTTC. Filled out from reference TRBV7-9 and TRBJ2-7, the complete variable domain reads DTGVSQNPRHKITKRGQNVTFRCDPISEHNRLYWYRQTLGQGPEFLTYFQNEAQLEKSRLLSDRFSAERPKGSFSTLEIQRTEQGDSAMYLCASSFQAGSYEQYFGPGTRLTVT.